These 8 T cell receptor beta chains came from one sample sequenced in a study of shared clonotypes between healthy human individuals. The protocol was immunoSEQ multiplex PCR, while the TCRdb copy is restricted to in-frame clones and leaves out a portion. The table has roughly 2 million clones, roughly 95% seen once; the top ten hold roughly 0.13%. Sequenced sample: naive CD4+ T cells sorted from blood. As for subset: CD45RA+ positively selected. The source is a man younger than 35 in good health.

This chain links TRBV6-1 with TRBJ1-2, with 10 bases matching TRBD1. V dropped 6 bases and J dropped 4; count of bases not matched to a gene: 5. The CDR3 length is 14 residues. Germline assignment: CDR1 MNHNS and CDR2 SASEGT. CDR3 coding DNA: TGTGCCAGCAGGGGGACAGGGGCAAGCTATGGCTACACCTTC. Protein: CASRGTGASYGYTF.

This chain links TRBV4-1 with TRBJ2-1; 8 nucleotides line up with TRBD1. The germline V gene has CDR1 MGHRA and CDR2 YSYEKL. The ends lost 10 bases at V and 6 bases at J; junction bases unmatched: 14. The length of the CDR3 is 15 residues. Here the CDR3 reads CATAQQGGVVNEQFF. CDR3 nucleotide sequence: TGCGCCACCGCACAACAGGGGGGAGTTGTCAATGAGCAGTTCTTC.

This clone was recorded a few times. This chain links TRBV18 with TRBJ1-4; tentatively, D is TRBD1 (5 bases). Germline-derived CDR1 and CDR2 are KGHSH and LQKENI. This CDR3 spans 15 amino acids. V was clipped by 2 bases and J by 4 bases, with 11 bases between them. The CDR3 nucleotides are TGTGCCAGCTCACCAAGAGGGGATCTTAATGAAAAACTGTTTTTT. As protein: CASSPRGDLNEKLFF.

This rearrangement joins TRBV2 to TRBJ2-3, with D uncertain. V lost 0 bases to trimming and J lost 6 bases, with 7 bases between them. The CDR3 covers 13 residues. Germline CDR1 is SNHLY and CDR2 is FYNNEI. The CDR3 bases are TGTGCCAGCAGTGAAGCTGGTATCGATACGCAGTATTTT. Amino acids: CASSEAGIDTQYF.

The rearrangement joins TRBV2 to TRBJ2-1, with D hard to call. The germline gives CDR1 SNHLY, CDR2 FYNNEI. CDR3 size: 11 residues. With 6 bases removed from V and 5 bases from J, the gap between germline ends came to 5 bases. The CDR3 nucleotides read TGTGCCAGCAGCCTCGACAATGAGCAGTTCTTC. Its protein product is CASSLDNEQFF.

The CDR3 bases are TGTGCCAGCAGTCACAGGTACAATGAGCAGTTCTTC. Translated: CASSHRYNEQFF. The V and J genes are TRBV5-6 and TRBJ2-1, with D tentatively TRBD1 (5 bases). CDR1 SGHDT and CDR2 YYEEEE come from the germline V gene. The CDR3 runs 12 residues. Trimming shortened V by 5 bases and J by 4 bases, and 7 bases separated the two germline ends.

This sequence joins TRBV2 and TRBJ1-6; D gene unclear. From germline, CDR1 is SNHLY and CDR2 FYNNEI. V lost 5 bases and J lost 7, with 3 bases in between. The CDR3 consists of 11 residues. CDR3 loop: CASSPNSPLHF. Here the CDR3 DNA reads TGTGCCAGCAGTCCAAATTCACCCCTCCACTTT.

The rearrangement links TRBV29-1 to TRBJ2-2; a weak D match, TRBD2 (7 bases). The CDR3 runs to 15 residues. Germline CDR1 is SQVTM and CDR2 is ANQGSEA. V shed 6 bases and J shed 0 bases, with 14 bases lying between them. CDR3 in DNA: TGCAGCGTGATTACAGGGAGGGCGAACACCGGGGAGCTGTTTTTT. It codes for CSVITGRANTGELFF.